This T cell receptor (beta chain) was sequenced in a study of CD8+ T cells in alopecia areata. Whole-study results and caveats: The study found that many expanded lesional clones persisted in scalp and blood during tofacitinib.

A remark on this clone: Antigen: not known.

cDNA prepared by RNA extraction and subsequent reverse transcription served as the template for sequencing. Data came from immunoSEQ multiplex PCR; TCRdb stores just in-frame clones and leaves some out. The sample yields about 100,000 clones, roughly 84% seen once. Germline V gives CDR1 SGHRS, CDR2 YFSETQ. The CDR3 is 15 amino acids. The V gene end was trimmed by 7 bases and the J gene end by 6 bases; junction bases not matched to a gene: 13. Treatment described: oral pan-JAK inhibitor, 5-10 mg twice daily. The chain employs TRBV5-1 and TRBJ2-3; 8 nucleotides match TRBD2. The specimen was CD8+ T cells sorted from blood, collected at week 24, from a patient treated with tofacitinib. This sequence originates from a human donor with alopecia areata. The CDR3 loop reads CASSGGRGAIDTQYF. The CDR3, as DNA: TGCGCCAGCTCCGGAGGGCGGGGGGCCATCGATACGCAGTATTTT.